The rows below give T cell receptor beta chains drawn from one sample of a study of blood T cell repertoires in COVID-19. Produced via immunoSEQ multiplex PCR; TCRdb's table is partial and in-frame only. Of over 75,000 clones listed, around four fifths were seen once; the top ten hold about 15%. Sample: peripheral blood. These receptors were collected from a human donor in a cohort sampled during active COVID-19. The CDR3 runs from the conserved cysteine through the conserved F or W. The D gene is left open where the match is weak. Some rows mark clone size as missing; the rest say once, few, many or name a class of expanded clone.

J: TRBJ1-5
D: -
size: -
V: TRBV19
DNA: TGTGCCAGTACCCCCACGGGAGATAGCAATCAGCCCCAGCATTTT
CDR3: CASTPTGDSNQPQHF

J: TRBJ1-2
D: -
size: -
V: TRBV5-1
DNA: TGCGCCAGCAGCTTGGGACCCGAGGGACAAGGCTACACCTTC
CDR3: CASSLGPEGQGYTF

J: TRBJ2-3
D: -
size: -
V: TRBV7-8
DNA: TGTGCCAGCAGCTTAAGGGGCCAGGATGAGCTGGGCACAGATACGCAGTATTTT
CDR3: CASSLRGQDELGTDTQYF

J: TRBJ2-7
D: -
size: -
V: TRBV5-6
DNA: TGTGCCAGCAGCTGGAGACAGGAGCAGTACTTC
CDR3: CASSWRQEQYF

J: TRBJ1-2
D: -
size: -
V: TRBV25-1
DNA: TGTGCCAGCAGTGTTATGGGAGACTATGGCTACACCTTC
CDR3: CASSVMGDYGYTF

J: TRBJ2-4
D: -
size: -
V: TRBV28
DNA: TGTGCCAGCAGTTTACCAGGGCCAGCCAAAAACATTCAGTACTTC
CDR3: CASSLPGPAKNIQYF

J: TRBJ1-4
D: TRBD1
size: -
V: TRBV28
DNA: TGTGCCAGCACCTCCGGGACAGGAGGTGAAAAACTGTTTTTT
CDR3: CASTSGTGGEKLFF

J: TRBJ2-3
D: TRBD1
size: once
V: TRBV24-1
DNA: TGTGCCACCTCTGGGACAGGAGGCACAGATACGCAGTATTTT
CDR3: CATSGTGGTDTQYF

J: TRBJ2-2
D: -
size: few
V: TRBV4-1
DNA: TGCGCCAGCAGCCAAGTGCGGGTTAGTGGCAGGGGGGTCCGGACTGCCGGGGAGCTGTTTTTT
CDR3: CASSQVRVSGRGVRTAGELFF

J: TRBJ2-1
D: TRBD1
size: -
V: TRBV3-1/TRBV3-2
DNA: TGTGCCAGCAGCCAAGCCGAAAACCGACAGGGGATGGTCTTC
CDR3: CASSQAENRQGMVF

J: TRBJ1-2
D: -
size: few
V: TRBV28
DNA: TGTGCCAGCAGTTTATCCCCCGGAGAAAGCTATGGCTACACCTTC
CDR3: CASSLSPGESYGYTF

J: TRBJ2-7
D: TRBD2
size: -
V: TRBV18
DNA: TGTGCCAGCTCGCCTCCCGGGACTAGCGGGAGACCCTACGAGCAGTACTTC
CDR3: CASSPPGTSGRPYEQYF

J: TRBJ1-5
D: TRBD1
size: -
V: TRBV5-1
DNA: TGCGCCAGCAGCTTGGGGACAGGGGGCCAGCCCCAGCATTTT
CDR3: CASSLGTGGQPQHF

J: TRBJ1-5
D: -
size: few
V: TRBV2
DNA: TGTGCCAGCAGCCACGGGGCGGGGAATCAGCCCCAGCATTTT
CDR3: CASSHGAGNQPQHF

J: TRBJ2-7
D: -
size: -
V: TRBV7-2
DNA: TGTGCCAGCAGCTTACAAGCGGATCAGCGTTACGAGCAGTACTTC
CDR3: CASSLQADQRYEQYF

J: TRBJ1-2
D: -
size: -
V: TRBV3-1/TRBV3-2
DNA: TGTGCCAGCAGCCAGGGGACATCAGCTAACTATGGCTACACCTTC
CDR3: CASSQGTSANYGYTF

J: TRBJ2-3
D: -
size: -
V: TRBV20-1
DNA: TGCAGTGCTAGCTTTGCCGGTACGCAGTATTTT
CDR3: CSASFAGTQYF

J: TRBJ2-5
D: -
size: -
V: TRBV5-1
DNA: TGCGCCAGCAGCTTCAACAGGGTCCAAGAGACCCAGTACTTC
CDR3: CASSFNRVQETQYF

J: TRBJ1-4
D: TRBD1
size: -
V: TRBV2
DNA: TGTGCCAGCAGCTTGATCGGGACAGAAAATGAAAAACTGTTTTTT
CDR3: CASSLIGTENEKLFF

J: TRBJ2-1
D: -
size: -
V: TRBV24-1
DNA: TGTGCCACCAGTCCCTCCTCCAATGAGCAGTTCTTC
CDR3: CATSPSSNEQFF

J: TRBJ2-7
D: -
size: -
V: TRBV14
DNA: TGTGCCAGCAGCAGAGCCGGGACTCGACCCTACGAGCAGTACTTC
CDR3: CASSRAGTRPYEQYF

J: TRBJ2-7
D: TRBD1
size: once
V: TRBV2
DNA: TGTGCCAGCGGTCCGGGACAGCGCTCCTACGAGCAGTACTTC
CDR3: CASGPGQRSYEQYF

J: TRBJ1-2
D: -
size: -
V: TRBV6-6
DNA: TGTGCCAGCAGTTACGAGGCAGGGATCAACTATGGCTACACCTTC
CDR3: CASSYEAGINYGYTF

J: TRBJ2-7
D: TRBD2
size: -
V: TRBV4-1
DNA: TGCGCCAGCAGCCAACTCCAAGTAGCGGGGAGCCCCTACGAGCAGTACTTC
CDR3: CASSQLQVAGSPYEQYF